A selection of T cell receptor beta chains follows, all from one sample in a study of neurological immune-mediated disorders. Using its own MiXCR run on the 5' RACE reads, TCRdb lists one record per CDR3 protein. The table has about 60,000 distinct CDR3 sequences, about 3.5% seen once. Sequenced: PBMCs. The origin of the receptors is a woman in her forties or fifties with multiple sclerosis. The CDR3 runs from the conserved cysteine through the conserved F or W. D genes are given only for firm matches. Clone size is given for some rows only: seen once, a few or many times, or a class if the clone is expanded.

v_call,clone_size,d_call,j_call,cdr3_aa,cdr3_nt
TRBV12-3/TRBV12-4,many,.,TRBJ2-7,CASREQGEGTYEQYF,TGTGCCAGCAGGGAACAGGGTGAGGGAACCTACGAGCAGTACTTC
TRBV12-3/TRBV12-4,many,TRBD2,TRBJ2-3,CASSRGSSGWDTQYF,TGTGCCAGCAGTCGGGGATCTAGCGGGTGGGATACGCAGTATTTT
TRBV12-5,few,TRBD1,TRBJ2-6,CASGLVTGLSSGANVLTF,TGTGCTAGTGGTTTGGTGACAGGGTTGAGTTCTGGGGCCAACGTCCTGACTTTC
TRBV20-1,few,.,TRBJ2-1,CSARDPELEFF,TGCAGTGCTAGAGATCCGGAATTAGAGTTCTTC
TRBV7-2,many,.,TRBJ1-5,CASSLPAQPQHF,TGTGCCAGCAGCTTACCCGCTCAGCCCCAGCATTTT
TRBV27,many,.,TRBJ2-7,CASMGGAPYEQYF,TGTGCCAGCATGGGGGGGGCCCCCTACGAGCAGTACTTC
TRBV12-3/TRBV12-4,few,TRBD2,TRBJ2-1,CASSLSSGSYNEQFF,TGTGCCAGCAGTTTGTCTAGCGGGTCTTACAATGAGCAGTTCTTC
TRBV10-3,many,TRBD1,TRBJ2-1,CAINYDRGNNEQFF,TGTGCCATCAATTACGACAGGGGGAACAATGAGCAGTTCTTC
TRBV24-1,medium-sized,TRBD2,TRBJ2-3,CATEDGRARDTQYF,TGTGCCACCGAGGACGGGAGGGCAAGAGATACGCAGTATTTT
TRBV5-1,many,TRBD1,TRBJ1-5,CASSLEGTGNQPQNF,TGCGCCAGCAGCTTGGAAGGGACAGGGAATCAGCCCCAGAATTTT
TRBV24-1,many,TRBD2,TRBJ2-1,CATSDVGTSYNEQFF,TGTGCCACCAGTGACGTAGGGACTAGCTACAATGAGCAGTTCTTC
TRBV10-3,many,TRBD2,TRBJ2-6,CAIGLAGAGANVLTF,TGTGCCATCGGCCTAGCGGGGGCTGGGGCCAACGTCCTGACTTTC
TRBV30,many,.,TRBJ1-2,CAWSVRDLGALYGYTF,TGTGCCTGGAGTGTACGCGATCTTGGGGCCTTATATGGCTACACCTTC
TRBV7-6,.,.,TRBJ2-5,CASSLHAETQYF,TGTGCCAGCAGCTTGCATGCCGAGACCCAGTACTTC
TRBV2,many,.,TRBJ2-7,CASSEWSFRVF,TGTGCCAGCAGCGAATGGTCCTTTAGGGTATTC
TRBV20-1,many,TRBD2,TRBJ2-7,CSAILPGLADYEQYF,TGCAGTGCAATTCTACCGGGACTAGCGGATTACGAGCAGTACTTC
TRBV12-3/TRBV12-4,many,.,TRBJ1-1,CASTLGGEGTEAFF,TGTGCCAGCACCTTAGGGGGTGAGGGCACTGAAGCTTTCTTT
TRBV12-3/TRBV12-4,many,.,TRBJ1-1,CASSRGPDTEAFF,TGTGCCAGCTCCAGGGGTCCCGATACTGAAGCTTTCTTT
TRBV30,many,.,TRBJ1-1,CAWSGGRMNTEAFF,TGTGCCTGGAGTGGGGGTCGTATGAACACTGAAGCTTTCTTT
TRBV4-3,many,.,TRBJ2-3,CASSQDGRNTDTQYF,TGCGCCAGCAGCCAAGATGGGCGGAACACAGATACGCAGTATTTT
TRBV3-1,many,.,TRBJ1-5,CASSRGSNQPQHF,TGTGCCAGCAGTAGGGGTAGCAATCAGCCCCAGCATTTT
TRBV18,many,.,TRBJ1-6,CASSLWDNSPLHF,TGTGCCAGCTCACTCTGGGACAATTCACCCCTCCACTTT
TRBV3-1,.,.,TRBJ1-2,CASSQGRELTF,TGTGCCAGCAGCCAGGGAAGGGAGCTCACCTTC
TRBV2,many,TRBD1,TRBJ1-1,CASREWTGRNTEAFF,TGTGCCAGCAGGGAATGGACAGGGAGGAACACTGAAGCTTTCTTT
TRBV5-1,many,TRBD1,TRBJ1-5,CASSLTDREGTSNQPQHF,TGCGCCAGCAGCTTGACGGACAGGGAGGGAACAAGCAATCAGCCCCAGCATTTT
TRBV3-1,many,TRBD1,TRBJ2-7,CASSQIYRGFYEQYF,TGTGCCAGCAGCCAAATATACAGGGGATTCTACGAGCAGTACTTC
TRBV12-3/TRBV12-4,many,.,TRBJ1-1,CASTLGTRNTEAFF,TGTGCCAGCACCTTGGGGACACGGAACACTGAAGCTTTCTTT
TRBV14,many,.,TRBJ2-5,CASSDRVKETQYF,TGTGCCAGCAGCGACAGAGTAAAAGAGACCCAGTACTTC
TRBV5-1,many,.,TRBJ2-5,CASSFWGQETQYF,TGCGCCAGCAGCTTTTGGGGGCAAGAGACCCAGTACTTC
TRBV4-2,many,.,TRBJ2-1,CASSPQGNEQFF,TGTGCCAGCAGCCCACAGGGCAATGAGCAGTTCTTC
TRBV20-1,many,TRBD2,TRBJ2-3,CSARRRREEGSGTQYF,TGCAGTGCTAGACGGCGGCGGGAGGAGGGGAGTGGTACGCAGTATTTT
TRBV6-2/TRBV6-3,few,TRBD1,TRBJ1-5,CASSLEGASPPQNF,TGTGCCAGCAGCCTCGAGGGGGCTAGTCCGCCCCAGAATTTT
TRBV4-2,many,TRBD2,TRBJ2-1,CASSQERLAGEQFF,TGTGCCAGCAGCCAAGAGCGGCTAGCGGGCGAGCAGTTCTTC
TRBV5-1,many,TRBD2,TRBJ2-1,CASSLGASGYNEQFF,TGCGCCAGCAGCTTGGGGGCTAGCGGATACAATGAGCAGTTCTTC
TRBV12-3/TRBV12-4,many,.,TRBJ2-2,CASSYPGLTLNTGELFF,TGTGCCAGCAGTTACCCAGGCCTCACCCTAAACACCGGGGAGCTGTTTTTT
TRBV6-5,many,TRBD1,TRBJ1-2,CATSGGFGYTF,TGTGCCACCTCAGGGGGTTTCGGCTACACCTTC
TRBV5-6,many,.,TRBJ2-1,CASHWDNEQFF,TGTGCCAGCCACTGGGACAATGAGCAGTTCTTC
TRBV20-1,many,.,TRBJ1-4,CSAQGSATNEKLFF,TGCAGTGCTCAGGGGAGCGCAACTAATGAAAAACTGTTTTTT
TRBV20-1,many,.,TRBJ1-1,CSARDIVETVEAFF,TGCAGTGCTAGAGATATAGTCGAGACAGTCGAAGCTTTCTTT
TRBV4-1,many,.,TRBJ2-3,CASSQAYSTDTQYF,TGCGCCAGCAGCCAAGCCTATAGCACAGATACGCAGTATTTT
TRBV7-9,many,.,TRBJ2-7,CASSLAGISYEQYF,TGTGCCAGCAGCTTAGCGGGGATATCCTACGAGCAGTACTTC
TRBV12-3/TRBV12-4,many,.,TRBJ1-1,CASSTGLYTEAFF,TGTGCCAGCAGCACAGGGCTTTACACTGAAGCTTTCTTT
TRBV7-3,many,.,TRBJ1-2,CASSQGGDYGYTF,TGTGCCAGCAGCCAAGGTGGCGACTATGGCTACACCTTC
TRBV14,many,TRBD1,TRBJ2-5,CASSRLRGQGTETQYF,TGTGCCAGCAGCCGCTTAAGGGGACAGGGGACGGAGACCCAGTACTTC
TRBV11-2,many,TRBD2,TRBJ2-3,CASSFNTVTSGSTDTQYF,TGTGCCAGCAGCTTCAACACCGTGACTAGCGGAAGCACAGATACGCAGTATTTT
TRBV20-1,many,TRBD2,TRBJ2-7,CSAYSGTSGVYEQYF,TGCAGTGCTTACTCCGGGACTAGTGGTGTCTACGAGCAGTACTTC
TRBV5-1,few,TRBD2,TRBJ2-5,CASSRAGGRETQYF,TGCGCCAGCAGCCGAGCGGGAGGGAGAGAGACCCAGTACTTC
TRBV7-8,many,TRBD1,TRBJ1-5,CASSKRQGANQPQHF,TGTGCCAGCAGCAAGAGACAGGGGGCTAACCAGCCCCAGCATTTT
TRBV20-1,many,.,TRBJ2-7,CSGRQGNYEQYF,TGCAGTGGTCGGCAGGGCAACTACGAGCAGTACTTC
TRBV20-1,.,.,TRBJ2-1,CSARATRGTNEQFF,TGCAGTGCTAGGGCGACTAGAGGGACGAATGAGCAGTTCTTC
TRBV20-1,few,.,TRBJ1-4,CSASYRVPMADEKLFF,TGCAGTGCTTCGTACAGGGTCCCCATGGCGGATGAAAAACTGTTTTTT